What follows is one T cell receptor (beta chain) and its context. This entry is derived from a study of blood T cell repertoires in COVID-19. CDR3 length: 17 amino acids. Losses at the gene ends were 11 bases for V and 11 bases for J; bases not matched to a gene: 22. The germline gives CDR1 SEHNR, CDR2 FQNEAQ (reference sequence). As processed by the authors: For nucleated cells, counts were estimated from reference gene primer amplification. Only in-frame clones appear in the TCRdb table, and some are missing; sequencing was by immunoSEQ multiplex PCR. That table gives V, J and clone size, and the DNA gave D and trimming. The table shows 250,000 to 300,000 clones, with about 86% occurring only once.

The V and J genes are TRBV7-9 and TRBJ2-1, with 12 nucleotides matching TRBD2. Sequenced sample: peripheral blood. This clonotype was sampled from a woman between 55 and 75 years old with active or convalescent COVID-19. The CDR3 region is CADDEGLAGLSPLKQFF. The CDR3, as DNA: TGTGCCGACGATGAAGGACTAGCGGGGTTAAGCCCTCTTAAGCAGTTCTTC.